These T cell receptor beta chains were read from a single sample in a study of CD8+CD57+ T cells in acquired aplastic anemia. TCRdb ran MiXCR on the reads and lists one entry per CDR3 protein. The sample records about 270,000 distinct CDR3 sequences, 55% to 65% being singletons. The material sequenced was sorted CD4+, CD8+, or CD8+CD57+ T cells (not recorded which) from PBMCs. Receptors were obtained from a human donor with severe aplastic anemia or a healthy control (not recorded which). The CDR3 runs from the conserved cysteine through the conserved F or W. A D gene is named only where the DNA matches it firmly. Only some rows state a clone size, as once, few, many or a class for expanded clones.

NA	TRBV29-1	TRBJ1-2	NA	TGCAGCGTCCTAGGGATCTATGGCTACACCTTC	CSVLGIYGYTF
many	TRBV25-1	TRBJ1-4	NA	TGTGCCAGCAGTGACTCTATGGGGGAAAAACTGTTTTTT	CASSDSMGEKLFF
many	TRBV7-2	TRBJ1-5	NA	TGTGCCAGCAGCCAACAGAGAAATCAGCCCCAGCATTTT	CASSQQRNQPQHF
NA	TRBV2	TRBJ1-1	NA	TGTGCCAGCGTGAGGGGTGAGAACACTGAAGCTTTCTTT	CASVRGENTEAFF
few	TRBV7-2	TRBJ2-5	NA	TGTGCCAGCAGCTTTGCCTCGGAGACCCAGTACTTC	CASSFASETQYF
NA	TRBV20-1	TRBJ2-2	NA	TGCAGTGCTAAAGTACAGGTCACCGGGGAGCTGTTTTTT	CSAKVQVTGELFF
NA	TRBV7-9	TRBJ2-7	TRBD2	TGTGCCACCGACCCGCACGGGGGGGACCCAGCCTACGAGCAGTACTTC	CATDPHGGDPAYEQYF
few	TRBV7-8	TRBJ2-7	TRBD1	TGTGCCAGCAGGGACGGTGGACAGGTCGACGAGCAGTACTTC	CASRDGGQVDEQYF
many	TRBV12-3/TRBV12-4	TRBJ1-1	TRBD1	TGTGCCAGCAGCCGGAGTGGGGGTACAGGGGGCGCCGCTTTCTTT	CASSRSGGTGGAAFF
few	TRBV24-1	TRBJ2-5	TRBD2	TGTGCCACCAGTGATCCTACTAGCGGGGGGGGACAAGAGACCCAGTACTTC	CATSDPTSGGGQETQYF
few	TRBV24-1	TRBJ2-3	NA	TGTGCCACCAGTGCCTACCGGGGACACACAGATACGCAGTATTTT	CATSAYRGHTDTQYF
NA	TRBV20-1	TRBJ1-1	TRBD1	TGCAGTGCATGCGAGGGGGCAAACACTGAAGCTTTCTTT	CSACEGANTEAFF
many	TRBV7-3	TRBJ2-3	NA	TGTGCCAGCAGCTTCCTGGGGCGGGGGCTGAGCACAGATACGCAGTATTTT	CASSFLGRGLSTDTQYF
few	TRBV10-3	TRBJ1-1	NA	TGTGCCATCAGTGGAGGGGGGGAGGTAGCTGAAGCTTTCTTT	CAISGGGEVAEAFF
few	TRBV2	TRBJ2-1	TRBD2	TGTGCCACCAGTGACCCGACCCCTGGGACTAGCGGGGGCCGTACCTCCTACAATGAGCAGTTCTTC	CATSDPTPGTSGGRTSYNEQFF
NA	TRBV29-1	TRBJ2-3	NA	TGCAGCGTTGAAGGAACCGGTGAGGCAGATACGCAGTATTTT	CSVEGTGEADTQYF
many	TRBV11-1	TRBJ2-5	NA	TGTGCCAGCAGCTTAGGCCTGGGCTTAAGGACCCAGTACTTC	CASSLGLGLRTQYF
NA	TRBV9	TRBJ2-7	TRBD1	TGTGCCAGCAGCGCCGACCGGGACAGGGAGATCGAGCAGTACTTC	CASSADRDREIEQYF
once	TRBV4-1	TRBJ2-3	NA	TGCGCCAGCAGCCAAGATTCGGGGGCCACAGATACGCAGTATTTT	CASSQDSGATDTQYF
NA	TRBV7-9	TRBJ1-2	NA	TGTGCCAGCAGCTTAGAGGGCAGGGAATGCTACACCTTC	CASSLEGRECYTF
many	TRBV30	TRBJ1-5	NA	TGTGCCTGGAGTTCCTTCAGTACAGGTCAGCCCCAGCATTTT	CAWSSFSTGQPQHF
NA	TRBV28	TRBJ1-1	NA	TGTGCCAGCAGTTCGAACAGGGTCGTCAACACTGAAGCTTTCTTT	CASSSNRVVNTEAFF
NA	TRBV6-2/TRBV6-3	TRBJ2-5	NA	TGTGCCAGCAGTAACCGGGACTCCGAGACCCAGTACTTC	CASSNRDSETQYF
many	TRBV19	TRBJ1-2	NA	TGTGCCAGTAGTATTCCTCGGGGTCACGATGGCTACACCTTC	CASSIPRGHDGYTF
many	TRBV5-5	TRBJ2-3	NA	TGTGCCAGCAGCTCATTGACCGGTGGGCCAGATACGCAGTATTTT	CASSSLTGGPDTQYF
NA	TRBV5-4	TRBJ2-3	TRBD2	TGTGCCAGCAGCTTATGGCGGGGGGCCATCACAGATACGCAGTATTTT	CASSLWRGAITDTQYF
many	TRBV7-2	TRBJ2-7	NA	TGTGCCAGCAGCTCCGCTGGGGCAGGGGCTTACGAGCAGTACTTC	CASSSAGAGAYEQYF
many	TRBV9	TRBJ2-7	TRBD2	TGTGCCAGCAGCACCTTCGGAGCGGGGGGGCCTTACGAGCAGTACTTC	CASSTFGAGGPYEQYF
NA	TRBV3-1	TRBJ2-2	NA	TGTGCCAGCAGCCATAATAGCCCCCGGGAGCTGTTTTTT	CASSHNSPRELFF
many	TRBV12-3/TRBV12-4	TRBJ2-7	TRBD1	TGTGCCAGCAGTCCCGGGACAGTGGGCGAGCAGTACTTC	CASSPGTVGEQYF
NA	TRBV10-3	TRBJ2-2	NA	TGTGCCATCACCATCGGGACGGGGACGGGCGGGGAGCTGTTTTTT	CAITIGTGTGGELFF
NA	TRBV20-1	TRBJ1-1	NA	TGCAGTGCTCAAGCAGGGACGAACACTGAAGCTTTCTTT	CSAQAGTNTEAFF
NA	TRBV20-1	TRBJ1-3	NA	TGCAGTGCTTGGCTATGGAGTTCTGGAAACACCATATATTTT	CSAWLWSSGNTIYF
NA	TRBV2	TRBJ2-3	TRBD2	TGTGCCAGCAGTGAATTTGTCGGGACTAGCATGCAAGATACGCAGTATTTT	CASSEFVGTSMQDTQYF
NA	TRBV7-9	TRBJ2-2	TRBD1	TGTGCCAGCAGCGTGGACAGGGGAAACACCGGGGAGCTGTTTTTT	CASSVDRGNTGELFF
NA	TRBV7-2	TRBJ1-1	NA	TGTGCCAGCAGCTCGAACTACAGGGCTGCGCTGAACACTGAAGCTTTCTTT	CASSSNYRAALNTEAFF
NA	TRBV10-3	TRBJ2-7	TRBD2	TGTGCCAGTTCCATAGCGGGAGACCCCCCCCCCGAGCAGTACTTC	CASSIAGDPPPEQYF
NA	TRBV2	TRBJ2-1	TRBD2	TGTGCCAGCAGTGAAGGGACTAGCAATGGTGAGCAGTTCTTC	CASSEGTSNGEQFF
many	TRBV29-1	TRBJ1-1	NA	TGCAGCGTTGCGGTCGGTCGGGGGTATACTGAAGCTTTCTTT	CSVAVGRGYTEAFF
NA	TRBV11-2	TRBJ1-3	NA	TGTGCCAGCAGCCCTAGACGGAACATTAGGAACACCATATATTTT	CASSPRRNIRNTIYF
NA	TRBV7-2	TRBJ2-7	TRBD2	TGTGCCAGCAGCCCCTCCGGGGGGGGCGTTGGGTACTTC	CASSPSGGGVGYF
many	TRBV20-1	TRBJ1-2	NA	TGCAGTGCTAGAGAAAAGTCGTACTATGGCTACACCTTC	CSAREKSYYGYTF
few	TRBV6-2/TRBV6-3	TRBJ2-4	NA	TGTGCCAGCAAAGCCGGGACTGCCCACGAAAACATTCAGTACTTC	CASKAGTAHENIQYF
once	TRBV24-1	TRBJ2-5	TRBD2	TGTGCCACCAGTGATGGGACTAGCGGGCAAGAGACCCAGTACTTC	CATSDGTSGQETQYF
NA	TRBV5-1	TRBJ2-5	TRBD2	TGCGCCAGCAGCTTGGCCGGGACTAGCGGCCAAGAGACCCAGTACTTC	CASSLAGTSGQETQYF
NA	TRBV9	TRBJ1-2	TRBD1	TGTGCCAGCAGCGCGACAGGGAATGGCTACACCTTC	CASSATGNGYTF
NA	TRBV15	TRBJ1-2	NA	TGTGCCACCAGCAGCCCGACATTCGCAGACGGCTACACCTTC	CATSSPTFADGYTF
few	TRBV29-1	TRBJ2-7	TRBD2	TGCAGCGTTGGACTAGCGACCTCCTACGAGCAGTACTTC	CSVGLATSYEQYF
many	TRBV20-1	TRBJ2-7	TRBD2	TGCAGTGCTAGAGATATCAGCGGGGTAGGCGAGCAGTACTTC	CSARDISGVGEQYF
many	TRBV11-2	TRBJ2-5	NA	TGTGCCAGCAGCTCTCCGAGACAGACGGAGACCCAGTACTTC	CASSSPRQTETQYF
NA	TRBV20-1	TRBJ2-7	NA	TGCAGTGCAAGGGACTTTTTGACCTACGAGCAGTACTTC	CSARDFLTYEQYF
many	TRBV19	TRBJ2-3	TRBD2	TGTGCCAGTAAGGAGCGGGGGGGGGGCACAGATACGCAGTATTTT	CASKERGGGTDTQYF
NA	TRBV5-1	TRBJ2-7	TRBD1	TGCGCCAGCAGCTTGGGACAGGGAGATAATTCACCCCTCTACTTC	CASSLGQGDNSPLYF
many	TRBV7-2	TRBJ1-3	NA	TGTGCCAGCAGCAAAAGGACAGTTCAATCTGGAAACACCATATATTTT	CASSKRTVQSGNTIYF
many	TRBV5-8	TRBJ1-4	NA	TGTGCCAGCAGCTACGGTATTTTCGCCGACAGGAATGATGAAAAACTGTTTTTT	CASSYGIFADRNDEKLFF
NA	TRBV7-9	TRBJ2-1	TRBD2	TGTGCCAGCAGCTTAGCGCTACTAGCGCAGAGCTCCTACAATGAGCAGTTCTTC	CASSLALLAQSSYNEQFF
NA	TRBV12-3/TRBV12-4	TRBJ2-5	NA	TGTGCCAGCAGTTTAGCGGGACTTAACCAAGAGACCCAGTACTTC	CASSLAGLNQETQYF
many	TRBV7-9	TRBJ1-2	NA	TGTGCCAGCATGGGGGGCTATGGCTACACCTTC	CASMGGYGYTF
NA	TRBV24-1	TRBJ2-1	NA	TGTGCCACCAGTGCCAGCAACAATGAGCAGTTCTTC	CATSASNNEQFF